This T cell receptor (beta chain) originates from a study of control samples from healthy donors and cancer patients. Data came from immunoSEQ multiplex PCR; TCRdb stores just in-frame clones and leaves some out. The data contain 260,000 or so clones, roughly 87% of them seen just once; the ten biggest clones take up about 14%. The V end lost 0 bases, the J end lost 2 bases, and 9 bases lay between the germline ends. Germline V CDR1 and CDR2: SGHDT, YYEEEE. This CDR3 region has 15 residues. The material sequenced was PBMCs. The source of this sequence is a woman aged 60 to 75 with lung cancer. The chain employs TRBV5-6 and TRBJ2-1; D assignment may be TRBD1 or TRBD2 (6 bases each). As DNA, the CDR3 is TGTGCCAGCAGCTTGGGAAGGGGGGCCTACAATGAGCAGTTCTTC. Translation: CASSLGRGAYNEQFF.